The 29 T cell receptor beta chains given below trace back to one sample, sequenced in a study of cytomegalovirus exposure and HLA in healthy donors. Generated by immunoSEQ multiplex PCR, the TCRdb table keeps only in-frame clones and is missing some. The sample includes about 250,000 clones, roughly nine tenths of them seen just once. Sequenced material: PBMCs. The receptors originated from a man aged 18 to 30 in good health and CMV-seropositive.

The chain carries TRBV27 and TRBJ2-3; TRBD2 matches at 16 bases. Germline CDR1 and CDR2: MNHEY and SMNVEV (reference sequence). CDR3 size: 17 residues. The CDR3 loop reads CTPHGTSGRGGVDTQYF. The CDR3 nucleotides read TGTACCCCCCATGGGACTAGCGGGAGGGGCGGCGTTGATACGCAGTATTTT.

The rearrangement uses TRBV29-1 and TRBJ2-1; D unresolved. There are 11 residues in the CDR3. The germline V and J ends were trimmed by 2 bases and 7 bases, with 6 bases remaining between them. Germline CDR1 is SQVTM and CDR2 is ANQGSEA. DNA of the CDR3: TGCAGCGTTGAAAAGGGAAATGAGCAGTTCTTC. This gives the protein CSVEKGNEQFF.

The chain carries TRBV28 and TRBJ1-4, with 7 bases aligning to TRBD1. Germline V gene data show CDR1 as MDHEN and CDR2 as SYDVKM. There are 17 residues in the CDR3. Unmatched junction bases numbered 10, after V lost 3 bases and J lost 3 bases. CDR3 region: CASSFRGNFPANEKLFF. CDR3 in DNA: TGTGCCAGCAGTTTCAGGGGGAACTTCCCGGCTAATGAAAAACTGTTTTTT.

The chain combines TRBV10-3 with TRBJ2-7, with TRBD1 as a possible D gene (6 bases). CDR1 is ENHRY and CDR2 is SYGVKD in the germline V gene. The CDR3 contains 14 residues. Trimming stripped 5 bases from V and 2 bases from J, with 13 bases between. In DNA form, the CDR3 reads TGTGCCATCAGTAGATCGACAGGAACCTACGAGCAGTACTTC. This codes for CAISRSTGTYEQYF.

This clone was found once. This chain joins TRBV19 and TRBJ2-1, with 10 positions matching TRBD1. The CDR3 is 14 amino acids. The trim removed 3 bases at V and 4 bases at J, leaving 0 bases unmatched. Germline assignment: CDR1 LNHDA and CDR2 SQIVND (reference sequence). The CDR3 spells CASSMDRGYNEQFF. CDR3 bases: TGTGCCAGTAGTATGGACAGGGGGTACAATGAGCAGTTCTTC.

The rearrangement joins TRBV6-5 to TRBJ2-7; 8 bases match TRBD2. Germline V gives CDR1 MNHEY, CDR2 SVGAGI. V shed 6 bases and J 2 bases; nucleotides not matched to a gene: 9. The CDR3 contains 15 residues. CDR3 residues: CASRPQGLAAYEQYF. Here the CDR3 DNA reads TGTGCCAGCAGACCCCAAGGACTAGCCGCCTACGAGCAGTACTTC.

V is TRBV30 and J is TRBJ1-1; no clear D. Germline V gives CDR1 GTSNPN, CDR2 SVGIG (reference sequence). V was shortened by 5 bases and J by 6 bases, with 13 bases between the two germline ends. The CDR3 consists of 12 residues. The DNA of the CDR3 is TGTGCCTGGGGCGACCTTGAGGCTGAAGCTTTCTTT. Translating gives CAWGDLEAEAFF.

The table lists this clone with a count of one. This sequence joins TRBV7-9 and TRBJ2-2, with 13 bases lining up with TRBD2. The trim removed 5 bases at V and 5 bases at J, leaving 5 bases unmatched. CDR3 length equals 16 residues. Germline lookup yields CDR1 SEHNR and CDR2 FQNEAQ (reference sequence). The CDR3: CASSGWTSGRTGELFF. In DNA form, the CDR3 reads TGTGCCAGCAGCGGTTGGACTAGCGGGAGAACCGGGGAGCTGTTTTTT.

CDR3 sequence: CASSLDGLNYNEQFF. CDR3 DNA sequence: TGTGCCAGCAGCTTGGATGGGTTAAACTACAATGAGCAGTTCTTC. V is TRBV5-4 and J is TRBJ2-1; D is undetermined. Germline lookup yields CDR1 SGHNT and CDR2 YYREEE (reference sequence). The CDR3 spans 15 residues. The V gene lost 0 bases and the J gene lost 3 bases, with 10 bases spanning the gap.

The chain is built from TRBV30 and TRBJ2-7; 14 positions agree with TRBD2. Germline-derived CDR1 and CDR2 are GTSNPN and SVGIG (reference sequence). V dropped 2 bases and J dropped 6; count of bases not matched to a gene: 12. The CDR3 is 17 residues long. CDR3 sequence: CAWSSSATSGRGIEQYF. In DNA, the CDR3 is TGTGCCTGGAGTTCCTCCGCGACTAGCGGGAGGGGGATCGAGCAGTACTTC.

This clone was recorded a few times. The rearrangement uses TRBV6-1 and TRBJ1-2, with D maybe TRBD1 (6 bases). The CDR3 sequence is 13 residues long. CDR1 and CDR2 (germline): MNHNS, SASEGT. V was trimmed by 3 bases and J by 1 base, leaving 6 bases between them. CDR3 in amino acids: CASSDRGNYGYTF. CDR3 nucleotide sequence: TGTGCCAGCAGTGACAGGGGTAACTATGGCTACACCTTC.

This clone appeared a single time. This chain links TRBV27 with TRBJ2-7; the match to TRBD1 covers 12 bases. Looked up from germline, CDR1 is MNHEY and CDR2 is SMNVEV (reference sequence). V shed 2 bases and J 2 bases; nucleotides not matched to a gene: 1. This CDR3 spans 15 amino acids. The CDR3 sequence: CASSLGTGGAYEQYF. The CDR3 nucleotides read TGTGCCAGCAGTTTAGGGACAGGGGGCGCCTACGAGCAGTACTTC.

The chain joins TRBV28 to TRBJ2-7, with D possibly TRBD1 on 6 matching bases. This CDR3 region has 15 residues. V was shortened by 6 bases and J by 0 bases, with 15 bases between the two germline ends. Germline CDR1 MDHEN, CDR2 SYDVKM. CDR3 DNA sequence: TGTGCCAGCAGGGCCGGGACACAGAGCTCCTACGAGCAGTACTTC. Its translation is CASRAGTQSSYEQYF. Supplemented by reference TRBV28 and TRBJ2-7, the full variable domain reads DVKVTQSSRYLVKRTGEKVFLECVQDMDHENMFWYRQDPGLGLRLIYFSYDVKMKEKGDIPEGYSVSREKKERFSLILESASTNQTSMYLCASRAGTQSSYEQYFGPGTRLTVT.

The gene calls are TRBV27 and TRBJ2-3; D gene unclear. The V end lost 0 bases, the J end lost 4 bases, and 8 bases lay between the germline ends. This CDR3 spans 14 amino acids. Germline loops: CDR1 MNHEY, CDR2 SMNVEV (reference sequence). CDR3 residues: CASSLSWGPDTQYF. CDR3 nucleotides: TGTGCCAGCAGTTTATCTTGGGGTCCAGATACGCAGTATTTT.

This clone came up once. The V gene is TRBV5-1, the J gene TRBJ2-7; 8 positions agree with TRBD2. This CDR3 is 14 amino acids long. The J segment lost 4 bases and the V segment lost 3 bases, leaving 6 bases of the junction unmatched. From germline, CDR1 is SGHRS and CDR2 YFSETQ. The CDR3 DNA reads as TGCGCCAGCAGCTCCGGACTAGCAGGGTACGAGCAGTACTTC. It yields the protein CASSSGLAGYEQYF.

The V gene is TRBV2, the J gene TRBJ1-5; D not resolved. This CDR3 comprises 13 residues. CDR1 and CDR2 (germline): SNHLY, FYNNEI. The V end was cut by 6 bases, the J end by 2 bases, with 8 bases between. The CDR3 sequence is CASRDSGNQPQHF. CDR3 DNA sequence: TGTGCCAGCAGGGACTCAGGCAATCAGCCCCAGCATTTT.

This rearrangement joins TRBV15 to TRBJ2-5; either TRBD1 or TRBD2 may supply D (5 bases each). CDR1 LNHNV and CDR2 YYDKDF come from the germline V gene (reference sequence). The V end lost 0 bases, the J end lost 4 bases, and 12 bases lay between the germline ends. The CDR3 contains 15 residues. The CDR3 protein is CATSRDRDTGETQYF. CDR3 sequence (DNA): TGTGCCACCAGCAGAGATCGGGATACAGGAGAGACCCAGTACTTC.

CDR3 loop: CASSRDTSTNEKLFF. CDR3 in DNA: TGTGCCAGCAGTCGGGACACCTCAACTAATGAAAAACTGTTTTTT. This chain connects TRBV2 to TRBJ1-4; tentative D call: TRBD1 (6 bases). The CDR3 sequence is 15 residues long. Trimming took off 5 bases at V and 0 bases at J, with 10 bases between the two ends. Germline V lookup: CDR1 SNHLY, CDR2 FYNNEI.

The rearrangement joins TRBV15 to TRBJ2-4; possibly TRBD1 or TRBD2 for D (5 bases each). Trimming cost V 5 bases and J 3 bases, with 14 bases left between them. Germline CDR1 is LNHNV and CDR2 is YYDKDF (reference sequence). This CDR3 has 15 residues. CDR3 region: CATSARGESKNIQYF. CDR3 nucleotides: TGTGCCACCAGCGCGCGAGGGGAGAGCAAAAACATTCAGTACTTC.

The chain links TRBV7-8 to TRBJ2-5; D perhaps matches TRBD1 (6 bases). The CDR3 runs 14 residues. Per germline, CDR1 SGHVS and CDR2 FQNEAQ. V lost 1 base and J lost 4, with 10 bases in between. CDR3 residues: CASSLVGGGETQYF. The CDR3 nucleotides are TGTGCCAGCAGCTTAGTTGGGGGCGGAGAGACCCAGTACTTC. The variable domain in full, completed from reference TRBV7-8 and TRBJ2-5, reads GAGVSQSPRYKVAKRGQDVALRCDPISGHVSLFWYQQALGQGPEFLTYFQNEAQLDKSGLPSDRFFAERPEGSVSTLKIQRTQQEDSAVYLCASSLVGGGETQYFGPGTRLLVL.

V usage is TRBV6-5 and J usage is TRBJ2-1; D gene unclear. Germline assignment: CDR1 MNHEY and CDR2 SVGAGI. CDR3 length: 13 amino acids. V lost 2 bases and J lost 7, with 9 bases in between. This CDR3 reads CASSYRLGNEQFF. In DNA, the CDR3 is TGTGCCAGCAGTTACAGGCTGGGGAATGAGCAGTTCTTC.

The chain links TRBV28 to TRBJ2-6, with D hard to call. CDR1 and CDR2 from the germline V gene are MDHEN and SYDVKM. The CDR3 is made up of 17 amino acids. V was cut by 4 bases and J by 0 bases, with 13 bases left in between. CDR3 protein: CASSSRTFSSGANVLTF. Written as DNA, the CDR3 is TGTGCCAGCAGTTCCAGGACCTTCAGCTCTGGGGCCAACGTCCTGACTTTC.

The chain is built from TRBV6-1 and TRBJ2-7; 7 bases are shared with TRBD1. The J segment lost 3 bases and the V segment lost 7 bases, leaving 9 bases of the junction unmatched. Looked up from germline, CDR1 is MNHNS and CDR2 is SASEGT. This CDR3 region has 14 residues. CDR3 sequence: CASKGDRVFYEQYF. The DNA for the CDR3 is TGTGCCAGCAAGGGTGACAGGGTGTTCTACGAGCAGTACTTC.

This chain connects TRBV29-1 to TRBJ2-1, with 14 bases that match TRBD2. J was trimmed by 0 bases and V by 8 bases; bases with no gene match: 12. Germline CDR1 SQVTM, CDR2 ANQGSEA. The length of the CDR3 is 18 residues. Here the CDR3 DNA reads TGCAGCTCGGGAGGGACTAGCGGGAGCACCTCCTCCTACAATGAGCAGTTCTTC. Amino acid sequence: CSSGGTSGSTSSYNEQFF.

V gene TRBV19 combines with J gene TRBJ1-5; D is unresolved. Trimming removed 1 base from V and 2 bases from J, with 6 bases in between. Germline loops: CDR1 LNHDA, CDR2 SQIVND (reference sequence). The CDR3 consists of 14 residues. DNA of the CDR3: TGTGCCAGTAGTATAGCCTGGGGCAATCAGCCCCAGCATTTT. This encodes CASSIAWGNQPQHF.

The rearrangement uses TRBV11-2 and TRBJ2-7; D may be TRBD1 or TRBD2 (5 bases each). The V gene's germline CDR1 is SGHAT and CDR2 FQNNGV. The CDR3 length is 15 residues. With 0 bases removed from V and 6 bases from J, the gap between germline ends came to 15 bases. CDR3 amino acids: CASSLDLIPGREQYF. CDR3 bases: TGTGCCAGCAGCTTAGATCTTATCCCGGGACGCGAGCAGTACTTC.

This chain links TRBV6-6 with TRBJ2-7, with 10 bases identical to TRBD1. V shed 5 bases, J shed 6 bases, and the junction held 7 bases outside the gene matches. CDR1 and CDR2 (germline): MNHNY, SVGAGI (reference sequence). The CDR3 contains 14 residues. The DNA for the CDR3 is TGTGCCAGCAGTCCCCGACAGGGGGCACGCGAGCAGTACTTC. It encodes CASSPRQGAREQYF.

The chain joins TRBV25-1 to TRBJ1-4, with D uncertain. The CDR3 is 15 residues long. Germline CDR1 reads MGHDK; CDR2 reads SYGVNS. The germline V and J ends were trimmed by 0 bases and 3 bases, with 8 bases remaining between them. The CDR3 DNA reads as TGTGCCAGCAGTGAATATCTGACACCTAATGAAAAACTGTTTTTT. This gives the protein CASSEYLTPNEKLFF.

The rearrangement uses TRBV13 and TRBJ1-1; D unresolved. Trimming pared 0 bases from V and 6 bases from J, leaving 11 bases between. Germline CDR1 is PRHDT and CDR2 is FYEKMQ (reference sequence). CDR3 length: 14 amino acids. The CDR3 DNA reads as TGTGCCAGCAGCTTAGGTGGTACAGAACCTGAAGCTTTCTTT. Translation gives CASSLGGTEPEAFF.